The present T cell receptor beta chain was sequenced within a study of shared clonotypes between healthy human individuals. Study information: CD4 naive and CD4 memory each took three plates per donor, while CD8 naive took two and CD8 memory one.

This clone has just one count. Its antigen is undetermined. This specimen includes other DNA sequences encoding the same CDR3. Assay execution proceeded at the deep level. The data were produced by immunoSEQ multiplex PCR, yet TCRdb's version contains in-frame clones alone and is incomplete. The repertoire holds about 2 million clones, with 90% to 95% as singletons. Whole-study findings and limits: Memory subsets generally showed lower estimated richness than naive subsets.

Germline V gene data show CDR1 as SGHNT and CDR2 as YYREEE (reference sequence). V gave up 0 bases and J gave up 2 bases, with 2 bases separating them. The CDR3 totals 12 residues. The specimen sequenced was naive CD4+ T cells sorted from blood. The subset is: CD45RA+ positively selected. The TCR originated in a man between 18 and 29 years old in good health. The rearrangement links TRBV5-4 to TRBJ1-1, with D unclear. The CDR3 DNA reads TGTGCCAGCAGCTTGGATAACACTGAAGCTTTCTTT. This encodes CASSLDNTEAFF.